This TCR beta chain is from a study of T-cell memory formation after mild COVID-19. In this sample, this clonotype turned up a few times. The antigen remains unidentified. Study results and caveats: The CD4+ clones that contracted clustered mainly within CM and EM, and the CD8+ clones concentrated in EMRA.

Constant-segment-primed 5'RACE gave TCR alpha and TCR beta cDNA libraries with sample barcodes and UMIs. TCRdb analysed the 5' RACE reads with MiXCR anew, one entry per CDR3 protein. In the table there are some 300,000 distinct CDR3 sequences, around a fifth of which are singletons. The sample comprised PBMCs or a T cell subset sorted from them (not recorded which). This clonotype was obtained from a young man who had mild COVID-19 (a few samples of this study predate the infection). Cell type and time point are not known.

CDR3 sequence reads: CASRDPTAFRTPLHF. The CDR3 coding sequence is TGTGCCAGCAGAGACCCGACGGCTTTTAGGACACCCCTCCACTTT. The genes are TRBV6-5 and TRBJ1-6; D gene unclear. Trimming shortened V by 6 bases and J by 11 bases, and 20 bases separated the two germline ends. Germline values: CDR1 MNHEY, CDR2 SVGAGI. The CDR3 totals 15 residues.